The 10 T cell receptor beta chains reported below all come from one sample, sequenced in a study of cytomegalovirus exposure and HLA in healthy donors. Amplification used 60 Vbeta primers and 13 Jbeta primers. Some clones are missing from TCRdb's copy, which holds only in-frame ones; the method was immunoSEQ multiplex PCR. The top ten hold over 4.5% of the sample, which has some 170,000 clones, roughly 76% seen once. Sequenced input: PBMCs. The receptors stem from a woman between 18 and 29 years old in good health and CMV-seropositive.

This chain joins TRBV7-2 and TRBJ1-6; the match to TRBD1 covers 10 bases. The V gene end was trimmed by 0 bases and the J gene end by 7 bases; junction bases not matched to a gene: 3. The CDR3 consists of 16 residues. Germline V gene data show CDR1 as SGHTA and CDR2 as FQGNSA. CDR3 nucleotide sequence: TGTGCCAGCAGCTTAGCGGGACAGGGGACAAATTCACCCCTCCACTTT. Translated, it gives CASSLAGQGTNSPLHF.

This chain links TRBV11-2 with TRBJ2-3; 13 bases line up with TRBD2. CDR3 length equals 16 residues. Trimming took 2 bases from V and 2 from J; bases not matched to a gene: 1. Per the germline V gene, CDR1 is SGHAT and CDR2 is FQNNGV. CDR3 bases: TGTGCCAGCAGCTTAACTAGCGGGGGGGCCACAGATACGCAGTATTTT. It is translated as CASSLTSGGATDTQYF.

This clone showed up just a few times. V usage is TRBV6-6 and J usage is TRBJ2-2; D gene ambiguous. CDR3 size: 13 residues. V lost 4 bases and J lost 6, with 9 bases in between. Germline CDR1 and CDR2: MNHNY and SVGAGI (reference sequence). This CDR3 is CASSFPLPGELFF. The CDR3 region has the DNA TGTGCCAGCAGTTTCCCCCTCCCCGGGGAGCTGTTTTTT.

The gene calls are TRBV2 and TRBJ2-7, with TRBD2 as a possible D gene (6 bases). The V end lost 4 bases, the J end lost 2 bases, and 15 bases lay between the germline ends. The CDR3 runs to 15 residues. Per germline, CDR1 SNHLY and CDR2 FYNNEI. DNA of the CDR3: TGTGCCAGCAGTGTTGGTCCAGGGAGGACCTACGAGCAGTACTTC. Translating gives CASSVGPGRTYEQYF. Looking up the rest from reference TRBV2 and TRBJ2-7 gives the full variable domain: EPEVTQTPSHQVTQMGQEVILRCVPISNHLYFYWYRQILGQKVEFLVSFYNNEISEKSEIFDDQFSVERPDGSNFTLKIRSTKLEDSAMYFCASSVGPGRTYEQYFGPGTRLTVT.

The chain combines TRBV6-1 with TRBJ1-2; no definite D call. V dropped 0 bases and J dropped 8 bases, with 10 bases sitting between them. CDR3 length: 13 residues. CDR1 and CDR2 (germline): MNHNS, SASEGT. Here the CDR3 reads CASSEANVRGYTF. The CDR3 DNA is TGTGCCAGCAGTGAAGCAAACGTTAGAGGCTACACCTTC.

As to this clone: The junction departs from the called germline gene at one end, perhaps through a read error. This sequence joins TRBV6-1 and TRBJ2-7; the D gene is possibly TRBD1 (6 bases). Germline CDR1 MNHNS, CDR2 SASEGT. There are 13 residues in the CDR3. The CDR3 DNA follows: TGTGCCAGCAGTGGACAGGAATTCAACGAGGAGTACTTC. It encodes CASSGQEFNEEYF.

This chain uses TRBV4-3 with TRBJ1-3; D gene ambiguous. The length of the CDR3 is 16 residues. Germline values: CDR1 LGHNA, CDR2 YSLEER. Trimming pared 3 bases from V and 0 bases from J, leaving 12 bases between. DNA for the CDR3: TGCGCCAGCAGCCACACCGGGAGAAACTCTGGAAACACCATATATTTT. This translates into CASSHTGRNSGNTIYF.

This clone occurred once. This chain links TRBV2 with TRBJ2-7, with TRBD2 identical over 8 bases. The length of the CDR3 is 13 residues. Germline V gene data show CDR1 as SNHLY and CDR2 as FYNNEI. With V trimmed by 10 bases and J by 7 bases, 12 bases remained unmatched. The CDR3 is CATITSGVEEQYF. The CDR3 nucleotides are TGTGCCACCATTACTAGCGGTGTCGAGGAGCAGTACTTC. Full variable domain (remainder filled in from reference TRBV2 and TRBJ2-7): EPEVTQTPSHQVTQMGQEVILRCVPISNHLYFYWYRQILGQKVEFLVSFYNNEISEKSEIFDDQFSVERPDGSNFTLKIRSTKLEDSAMYFCATITSGVEEQYFGPGTRLTVT.

The chain carries TRBV29-1 and TRBJ2-5, with TRBD1 matching 7 bases. The CDR3 has 13 amino acids. V lost 6 bases to trimming and J lost 5 bases; unmatched junction nucleotides: 9. Germline V lookup: CDR1 SQVTM, CDR2 ANQGSEA. For the CDR3, the DNA is TGCAGCGTGGGACAGATAATAGGGGAGACCCAGTACTTC. Amino acids: CSVGQIIGETQYF.

This clone was observed a handful of times. This chain joins TRBV4-2 and TRBJ2-1, with TRBD2 matching over 8 bases. CDR1 LGHNA and CDR2 YNFKEQ come from the germline V gene. The CDR3 contains 16 residues. The trim removed 3 bases at V and 5 bases at J, leaving 9 bases unmatched. CDR3 sequence reads: CASSQLSGGGDNEQFF. CDR3 sequence (DNA): TGTGCCAGCAGCCAGTTGAGCGGGGGCGGGGACAATGAGCAGTTCTTC.